This entry features one T cell receptor (beta chain) sequence. This clonotype has more than one count but fewer than ten. The antigen it binds to is not known. There are no base qualities to consult, and no much larger clone falls within one base. Libraries were prepared through RT-PCR. This sample was sequenced with an Illumina HiSeq 2500. TCRdb reprocessed the public reads (quality trimming at Q25 with fastp, clone calling with MiXCR) and kept in-frame beta chains. Rows with one shared CDR3 protein collapse into an entry with the most common genes and DNA. The sample table records roughly 710,000 distinct CDR3 sequences; around 13% of these occur just once. The top ten clones comprise 6.5% to 8% of the sample. The CDR3 runs 14 amino acids, cysteine and phenylalanine included. The CDR3 DNA has 42 bases and is translated from base 1. The germline V gene (reference sequence) yields LGHDT for CDR1 and YNNKEL for CDR2. The trim is 0 bases for V and 8 bases for J, with a gap of 12 bases between the germline ends.

This sample is part of a study of response to subunit inactivated influenza vaccine (dated by TCRdb to 2016 to 2019). Looking at the study overall: Deep quantitative T cell receptor repertoire profiling was used in the study to track responses to a trivalent subunit inactivated influenza vaccine. Overall study outcomes, separate from this receptor: The authors proposed that each seasonal influenza vaccination may bring in only a limited number of new T cells.

Source: PBMCs from blood, taken approximately 15 days before vaccination. The sequence was collected from a man between 45 and 60 years old who received an inactivated influenza vaccine. Donor details come from another sample of the same person, matched by shared clones. Recombination connected TRBV3-1 to TRBJ2-3; TRBD2 could be the D gene, as 5 bases match. The nucleotides are TGTGCCAGCAGCCAAGAGGCTAGCTTTATTACGCAGTATTTT. The resulting protein is CASSQEASFITQYF.